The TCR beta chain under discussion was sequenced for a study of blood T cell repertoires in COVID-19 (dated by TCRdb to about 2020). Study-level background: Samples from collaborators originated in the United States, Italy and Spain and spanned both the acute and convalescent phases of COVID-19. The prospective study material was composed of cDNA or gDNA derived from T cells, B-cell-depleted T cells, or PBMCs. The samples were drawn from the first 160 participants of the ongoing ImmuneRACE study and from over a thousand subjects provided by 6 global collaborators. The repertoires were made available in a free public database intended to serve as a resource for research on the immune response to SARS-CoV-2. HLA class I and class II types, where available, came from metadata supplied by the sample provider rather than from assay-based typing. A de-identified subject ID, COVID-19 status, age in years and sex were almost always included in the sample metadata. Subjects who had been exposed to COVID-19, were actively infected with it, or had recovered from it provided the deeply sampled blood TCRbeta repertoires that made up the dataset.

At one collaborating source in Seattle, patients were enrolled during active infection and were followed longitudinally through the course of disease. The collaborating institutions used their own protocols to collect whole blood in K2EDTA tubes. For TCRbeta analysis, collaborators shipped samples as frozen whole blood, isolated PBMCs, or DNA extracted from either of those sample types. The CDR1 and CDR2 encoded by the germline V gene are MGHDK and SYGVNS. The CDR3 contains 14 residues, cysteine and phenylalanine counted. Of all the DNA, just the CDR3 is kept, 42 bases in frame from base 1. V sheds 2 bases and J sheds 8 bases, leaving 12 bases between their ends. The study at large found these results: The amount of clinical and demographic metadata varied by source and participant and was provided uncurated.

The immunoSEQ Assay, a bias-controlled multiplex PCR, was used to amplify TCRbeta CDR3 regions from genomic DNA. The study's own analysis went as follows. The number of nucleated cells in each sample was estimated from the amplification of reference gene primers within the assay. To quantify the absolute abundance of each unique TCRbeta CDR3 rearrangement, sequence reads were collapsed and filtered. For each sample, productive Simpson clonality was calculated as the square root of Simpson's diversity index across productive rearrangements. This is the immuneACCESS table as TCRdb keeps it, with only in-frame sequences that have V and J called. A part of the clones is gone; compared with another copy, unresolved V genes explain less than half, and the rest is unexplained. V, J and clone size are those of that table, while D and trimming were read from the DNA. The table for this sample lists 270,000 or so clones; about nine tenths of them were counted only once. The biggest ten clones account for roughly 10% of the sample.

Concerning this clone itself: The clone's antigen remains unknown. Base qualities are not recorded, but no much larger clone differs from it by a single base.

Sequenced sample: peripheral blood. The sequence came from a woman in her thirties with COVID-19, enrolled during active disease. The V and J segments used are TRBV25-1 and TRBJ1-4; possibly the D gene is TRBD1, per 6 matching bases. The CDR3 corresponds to CASSEAGGGEKLFF. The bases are TGTGCCAGCAGTGAAGCTGGGGGCGGCGAAAAACTGTTTTTT.